These T cell receptor beta chains were read from a single sample in a study of T cell responses to AZD1222 COVID-19 vaccine. TCRdb's copy holds only in-frame clones and misses some; the assay was immunoSEQ multiplex PCR. The sample contains approximately 90,000 clones, roughly 92% of which appear only once. The material sequenced was peripheral blood, taken on day 0 of AZD1222 vaccination. These TCRs come from an adult in good health. Each CDR3 is given with its conserved first and last residue. Fields, in order: clone size, V gene, D gene, J gene, CDR3 protein, CDR3 DNA. A D gene is named only where the DNA matches it firmly. Size tells how often a clone was seen (once, few, many) or the class of an expanded clone, and some rows leave it out.

-,TRBV20-1,-,TRBJ2-1,CSASPRDLNEQFF,TGCAGTGCTAGTCCTCGAGACCTCAATGAGCAGTTCTTC
once,TRBV7-3,-,TRBJ2-3,CASSLGGQSSTDTQYF,TGTGCCAGCAGCCTTGGTGGACAGTCTAGCACAGATACGCAGTATTTT
-,TRBV4-2,-,TRBJ2-3,CASSLNYRPDTQYF,TGTGCCAGCAGCCTCAACTACAGGCCAGATACGCAGTATTTT
-,TRBV12-3/TRBV12-4,TRBD2,TRBJ2-7,CASRTGTIDEQYF,TGTGCCAGCAGGACCGGGACTATCGACGAGCAGTACTTC
-,TRBV7-3,TRBD1,TRBJ1-1,CASSPGTGYEAFF,TGTGCCAGCAGCCCAGGGACAGGGTATGAAGCTTTCTTT
-,TRBV9,TRBD1,TRBJ1-4,CASSATTGPNEKLFF,TGTGCCAGCAGCGCGACGACAGGGCCGAATGAAAAACTGTTTTTT
-,TRBV6-5,-,TRBJ2-5,CASSYSRVGETQYF,TGTGCCAGCAGTTACAGTAGGGTGGGCGAGACCCAGTACTTC
-,TRBV24-1,TRBD2,TRBJ2-7,CATSEGNISRTSGRRIYEQYF,TGTGCCACCAGTGAGGGGAACATCTCGCGGACTAGCGGGAGAAGAATATACGAGCAGTACTTC
-,TRBV27,-,TRBJ1-2,CASSLDGVNYGYTF,TGTGCCAGCAGTTTAGATGGGGTTAACTATGGCTACACCTTC
-,TRBV2,TRBD1,TRBJ1-5,CASRPGQSNQPQHF,TGTGCCAGCAGACCGGGACAGAGCAATCAGCCCCAGCATTTT
-,TRBV19,-,TRBJ2-7,CASKSGSSYEQYF,TGTGCCAGCAAAAGCGGGTCCTCCTACGAGCAGTACTTC
-,TRBV30,-,TRBJ1-3,CAWSVRGGRGNTIYF,TGTGCCTGGAGTGTAAGAGGAGGGAGGGGAAACACCATATATTTT
-,TRBV5-8,-,TRBJ1-5,CASSLGSRSNQPQHF,TGTGCCAGCAGCTTGGGATCTCGTAGCAATCAGCCCCAGCATTTT
-,TRBV18,TRBD1,TRBJ1-3,CASSPATGGVSGNTIYF,TGTGCCAGCTCACCAGCGACAGGGGGTGTCTCTGGAAACACCATATATTTT
-,TRBV18,-,TRBJ1-1,CASSPGSGLNTEAFF,TGTGCCAGCTCACCGGGCAGCGGGCTAAACACTGAAGCTTTCTTT
-,TRBV3-1/TRBV3-2,-,TRBJ2-7,CASSQEGPSEEEYEQYF,TGTGCCAGCAGCCAAGAAGGGCCTAGCGAGGAGGAGTACGAGCAGTACTTC
-,TRBV9,-,TRBJ2-1,CASSTSGTSVDEQFF,TGTGCCAGCAGCACGAGCGGAACCTCGGTCGATGAGCAGTTCTTC
-,TRBV11-2,TRBD1,TRBJ2-5,CASSLMGQGLAETQYF,TGTGCCAGCAGCTTGATGGGACAGGGTTTAGCTGAGACCCAGTACTTC
-,TRBV5-6,-,TRBJ1-5,CASSLGGRVAQQPQHF,TGTGCCAGCAGCTTGGGGGGCAGGGTCGCGCAACAGCCCCAGCATTTT
-,TRBV19,TRBD1,TRBJ1-5,CASRTTGGRNQPQHF,TGTGCCAGTAGGACAACAGGGGGCAGGAATCAGCCCCAGCATTTT
-,TRBV2,-,TRBJ1-2,CASSAYGGYTF,TGTGCCAGCAGCGCCTATGGTGGCTACACCTTC
-,TRBV27,TRBD1,TRBJ1-5,CASRFDRDSNQPQHF,TGTGCCAGCAGATTTGACAGGGATAGCAATCAGCCCCAGCATTTT
-,TRBV5-4,TRBD2,TRBJ2-1,CASSSPGTSGRGEQFF,TGTGCCAGCAGCTCGCCAGGGACTAGCGGGAGGGGTGAGCAGTTCTTC
-,TRBV9,TRBD2,TRBJ2-3,CASSRFGGSTDTQYF,TGTGCCAGCAGCCGCTTCGGGGGGAGCACAGATACGCAGTATTTT
-,TRBV6-1,TRBD1,TRBJ1-4,CASSEQGAGEKLFF,TGTGCCAGCAGTGAACAGGGGGCGGGAGAAAAACTGTTTTTT
once,TRBV6-4,-,TRBJ2-3,CASSEEHWGTQYF,TGTGCCAGCAGTGAAGAGCACTGGGGTACGCAGTATTTT
-,TRBV4-2,-,TRBJ2-1,CASSQDVDNEQFF,TGTGCCAGCAGCCAAGATGTAGACAATGAGCAGTTCTTC
-,TRBV7-9,-,TRBJ1-2,CASSLETGNHYGYTF,TGTGCCAGCAGCTTAGAAACAGGGAATCACTATGGCTACACCTTC
-,TRBV5-4,TRBD2,TRBJ2-7,CASSPSRPREGYEQYF,TGTGCCAGCAGCCCAAGTAGACCGCGGGAGGGCTACGAGCAGTACTTC
-,TRBV2,-,TRBJ1-6,CATGGVGAQNSPLHF,TGTGCCACCGGGGGGGTGGGGGCGCAGAATTCACCCCTCCACTTT
-,TRBV9,TRBD1,TRBJ2-1,CASSGRRTGRNEQFF,TGTGCCAGCAGCGGCAGGCGGACAGGGAGAAATGAGCAGTTCTTC
-,TRBV2,-,TRBJ1-2,CASSGGRAFYGYTF,TGTGCCAGCAGTGGGGGCAGGGCCTTCTATGGCTACACCTTC
-,TRBV29-1,-,TRBJ1-1,CSVERGMNTEAFF,TGCAGCGTTGAGAGGGGGATGAACACTGAAGCTTTCTTT
-,TRBV7-9,TRBD1,TRBJ1-2,CASSPGTGYGYTF,TGTGCCAGCAGCCCCGGGACAGGGTATGGCTACACCTTC
-,TRBV5-1,TRBD1,TRBJ2-5,CASSLGDRSSTLETQYF,TGCGCCAGCAGCTTGGGGGACAGATCCTCGACCTTAGAGACCCAGTACTTC
-,TRBV4-3,-,TRBJ2-3,CASSLPDPIKTDTQYF,TGCGCCAGCAGCTTACCAGACCCGATCAAAACAGATACGCAGTATTTT
-,TRBV18,-,TRBJ1-6,CASSPIGSNSPLHF,TGTGCCAGCTCACCTATTGGGAGTAATTCACCCCTCCACTTT
-,TRBV10-1,-,TRBJ1-1,CASSASHTEAFF,TGCGCCAGCAGTGCTAGTCACACTGAAGCTTTCTTT
-,TRBV3-1/TRBV3-2,-,TRBJ1-6,CASSQVSGPLHF,TGTGCCAGCAGCCAAGTATCTGGGCCCCTCCACTTT
-,TRBV19,-,TRBJ1-2,CASRSRINYGYTF,TGTGCCTCCAGGAGTCGAATTAACTATGGCTACACCTTC
once,TRBV2,TRBD2,TRBJ2-7,CASRGTSGSGEQYF,TGTGCCAGCAGGGGTACTAGCGGGAGCGGGGAGCAGTACTTC
few,TRBV29-1,-,TRBJ2-1,CSVVHPSGTEQFF,TGCAGCGTTGTTCACCCCTCGGGGACGGAGCAGTTCTTC
-,TRBV7-7,-,TRBJ2-7,CASSPGTEYEQYF,TGTGCTAGCAGCCCCGGGACCGAGTACGAGCAGTACTTC
-,TRBV19,-,TRBJ1-2,CASSRLSGAQYGYTF,TGTGCCAGTAGTAGGTTGTCAGGGGCTCAATATGGCTACACCTTC
-,TRBV5-8,TRBD1,TRBJ2-2,CASSPYFRTGAAGELFF,TGTGCCAGCAGCCCTTATTTTCGGACAGGGGCGGCCGGGGAGCTGTTTTTT
once,TRBV19,-,TRBJ1-5,CASSIYPPQGQSQPQHF,TGTGCCAGTAGTATATACCCCCCGCAGGGGCAAAGTCAGCCCCAGCATTTT
few,TRBV5-1,-,TRBJ2-7,CASSWDGYEQYF,TGCGCCAGCAGCTGGGACGGCTACGAGCAGTACTTC
-,TRBV5-4,-,TRBJ1-1,CASSLGPRGGTEAFF,TGTGCCAGCAGCTTGGGTCCCAGGGGTGGTACTGAAGCTTTCTTT
few,TRBV6-2/TRBV6-3,TRBD1,TRBJ2-5,CASSGTEQETQYF,TGTGCCAGCAGTGGGACAGAGCAAGAGACCCAGTACTTC
-,TRBV25-1,-,TRBJ1-1,CASSDRVVAFF,TGTGCCAGCAGTGACCGTGTTGTAGCTTTCTTT
-,TRBV3-1/TRBV3-2,-,TRBJ1-3,CASSQVTASGNTIYF,TGTGCCAGCAGCCAAGTAACAGCCTCTGGAAACACCATATATTTT
-,TRBV25-1,-,TRBJ2-3,CASSDAPRGAYRDTQYF,TGTGCCAGCAGTGATGCCCCCCGGGGGGCCTACCGAGATACGCAGTATTTT
-,TRBV6-5,-,TRBJ2-2,CASRLMAGELFF,TGTGCCAGCAGGCTGATGGCCGGGGAGCTGTTTTTT
-,TRBV9,TRBD1,TRBJ1-1,CASSVQGQMNTEAFF,TGTGCCAGCAGCGTACAGGGACAGATGAACACTGAAGCTTTCTTT
few,TRBV5-5,-,TRBJ1-4,CASSLGRAGAWEKLFF,TGTGCCAGCAGCTTAGGACGCGCGGGCGCTTGGGAAAAACTGTTTTTT